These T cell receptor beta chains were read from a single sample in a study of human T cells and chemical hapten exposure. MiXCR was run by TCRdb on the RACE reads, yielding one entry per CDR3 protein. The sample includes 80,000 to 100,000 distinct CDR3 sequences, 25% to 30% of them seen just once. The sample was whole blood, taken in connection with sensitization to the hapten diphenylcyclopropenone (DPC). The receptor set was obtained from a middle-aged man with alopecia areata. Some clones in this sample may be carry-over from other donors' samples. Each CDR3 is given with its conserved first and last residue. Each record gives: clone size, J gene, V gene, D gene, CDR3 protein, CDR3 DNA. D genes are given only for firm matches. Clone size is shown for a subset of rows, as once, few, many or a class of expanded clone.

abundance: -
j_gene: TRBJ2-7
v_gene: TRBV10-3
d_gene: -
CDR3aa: CAISESDNRYEQYF
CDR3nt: TGTGCCATCAGTGAGTCCGACAATCGGTACGAGCAGTACTTC

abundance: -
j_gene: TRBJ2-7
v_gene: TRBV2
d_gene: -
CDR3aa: CASSFDSGFSYEQYF
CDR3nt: TGTGCCAGCAGTTTTGACAGCGGGTTCTCCTACGAGCAGTACTTC

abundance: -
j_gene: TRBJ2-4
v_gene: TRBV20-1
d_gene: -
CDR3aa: CSARGFGGPSGNIQYF
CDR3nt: TGCAGTGCTAGGGGGTTTGGGGGCCCATCAGGGAACATTCAGTACTTC

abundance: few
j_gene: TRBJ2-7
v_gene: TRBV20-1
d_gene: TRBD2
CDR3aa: CSARIAGGDEQYF
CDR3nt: TGCAGTGCTAGAATAGCGGGAGGTGACGAGCAGTACTTC

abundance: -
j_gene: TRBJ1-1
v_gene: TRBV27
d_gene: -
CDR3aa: CASSLRQMNTEAFF
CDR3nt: TGTGCCAGCAGTTTAAGGCAGATGAACACTGAAGCTTTCTTT

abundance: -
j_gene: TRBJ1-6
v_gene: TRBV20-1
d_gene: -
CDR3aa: CSASSRDKKALHF
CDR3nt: TGCAGTGCTAGTTCCAGGGACAAAAAAGCCCTCCACTTT

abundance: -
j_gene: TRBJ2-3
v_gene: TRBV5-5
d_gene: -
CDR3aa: CASSEAVNTDTQYF
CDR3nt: TGTGCCAGCAGCGAGGCAGTGAACACAGATACGCAGTATTTT

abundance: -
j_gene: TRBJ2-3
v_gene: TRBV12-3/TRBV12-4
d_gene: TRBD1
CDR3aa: CASSQDRAPHTDTQYF
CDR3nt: TGTGCCAGCAGTCAAGACAGGGCCCCTCACACAGATACGCAGTATTTT

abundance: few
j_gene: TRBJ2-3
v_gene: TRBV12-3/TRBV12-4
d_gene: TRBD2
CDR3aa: CASSPQTSGRGTDTQYF
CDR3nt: TGTGCCAGCAGTCCCCAGACTAGCGGGCGTGGTACAGATACGCAGTATTTT

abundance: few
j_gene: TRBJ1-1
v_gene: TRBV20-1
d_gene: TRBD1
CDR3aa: CSARKATGGTEAFF
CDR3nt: TGCAGTGCTAGAAAAGCCACAGGGGGTACTGAAGCTTTCTTT

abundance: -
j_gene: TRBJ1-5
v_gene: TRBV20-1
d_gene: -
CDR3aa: CSARIAGGSNQPQHF
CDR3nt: TGCAGTGCTAGAATAGCTGGGGGAAGCAATCAGCCCCAGCATTTT

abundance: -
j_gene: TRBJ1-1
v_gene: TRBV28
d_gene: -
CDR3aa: CASSLRFGAFF
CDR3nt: TGTGCCAGCAGTTTAAGGTTCGGAGCTTTCTTT

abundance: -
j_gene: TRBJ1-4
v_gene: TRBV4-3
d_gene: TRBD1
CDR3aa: CASSPQGADEKLFF
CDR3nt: TGCGCCAGCAGCCCACAGGGGGCAGATGAAAAACTGTTTTTT

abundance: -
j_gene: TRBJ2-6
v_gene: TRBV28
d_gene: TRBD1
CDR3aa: CASSLGTGDPSGANVLTF
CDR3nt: TGTGCCAGCAGTCTCGGGACAGGGGACCCCTCTGGGGCCAACGTCCTGACTTTC

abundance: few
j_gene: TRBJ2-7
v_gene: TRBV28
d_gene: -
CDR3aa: CASRHPGSSYEQYF
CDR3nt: TGTGCCAGCAGGCACCCGGGAAGCTCCTACGAGCAGTACTTC

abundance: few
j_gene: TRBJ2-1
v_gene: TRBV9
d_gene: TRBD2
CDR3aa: CASSGLAGGLVEQFF
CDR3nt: TGTGCCAGCAGTGGTTTGGCGGGAGGGTTGGTTGAGCAGTTCTTC

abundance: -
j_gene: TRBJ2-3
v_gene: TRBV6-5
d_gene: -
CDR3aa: CASSSPRGGSTDTQYF
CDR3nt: TGTGCCAGCAGTTCCCCCCGAGGCGGCAGCACAGATACGCAGTATTTT

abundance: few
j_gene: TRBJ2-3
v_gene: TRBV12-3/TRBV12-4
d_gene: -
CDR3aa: CASSLGDRRSTDTQYF
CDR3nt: TGTGCCAGCAGTTTGGGGGACCGCCGGAGCACAGATACGCAGTATTTT

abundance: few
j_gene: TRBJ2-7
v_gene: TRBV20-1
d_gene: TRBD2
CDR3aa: CSARAQGSGAYEQYF
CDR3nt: TGCAGTGCTAGAGCCCAGGGTAGCGGGGCCTACGAGCAGTACTTC

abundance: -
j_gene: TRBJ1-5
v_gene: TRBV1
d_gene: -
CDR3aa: CTSSHLTDVVGSHQPQHF
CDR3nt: TGCACCAGCAGCCACCTGACAGATGTTGTAGGGTCCCATCAGCCCCAGCATTTT

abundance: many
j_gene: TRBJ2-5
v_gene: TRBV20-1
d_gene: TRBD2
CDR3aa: CSARESGRAQETQYF
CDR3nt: TGCAGTGCTAGAGAGAGCGGGAGGGCCCAAGAGACCCAGTACTTC

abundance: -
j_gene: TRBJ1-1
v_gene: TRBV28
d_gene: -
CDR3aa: CASSLYGRQSEAFF
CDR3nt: TGTGCCAGCAGTTTATACGGACGGCAGTCTGAAGCTTTCTTT

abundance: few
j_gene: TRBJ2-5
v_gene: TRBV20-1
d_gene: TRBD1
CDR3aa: CSARGGQGMETQYF
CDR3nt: TGCAGTGCTAGAGGGGGACAGGGGATGGAGACCCAGTACTTC

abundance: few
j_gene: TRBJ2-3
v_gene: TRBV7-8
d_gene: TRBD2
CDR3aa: CASSKRLAGVADTQYF
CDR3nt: TGTGCCAGCAGCAAAAGACTAGCGGGAGTGGCAGATACGCAGTATTTT

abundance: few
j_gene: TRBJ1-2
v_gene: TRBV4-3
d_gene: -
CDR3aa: CASSQARQDFYGYTF
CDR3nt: TGCGCCAGCAGCCAAGCCAGACAGGATTTCTATGGCTACACCTTC

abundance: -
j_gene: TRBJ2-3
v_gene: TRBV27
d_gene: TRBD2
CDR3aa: CASRGLAGAEDTQYF
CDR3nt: TGTGCCAGCAGAGGGCTAGCGGGAGCCGAAGATACGCAGTATTTT

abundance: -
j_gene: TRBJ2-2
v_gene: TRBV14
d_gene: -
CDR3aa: CASSHSLKYTGELFF
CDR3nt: TGTGCCAGCAGCCATTCCCTCAAATATACCGGGGAGCTGTTTTTT

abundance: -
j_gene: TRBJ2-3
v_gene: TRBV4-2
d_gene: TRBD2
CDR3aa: CASSQDTSGRPRDTQYF
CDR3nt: TGTGCCAGCAGCCAAGATACTAGCGGGAGGCCCAGAGATACGCAGTATTTT

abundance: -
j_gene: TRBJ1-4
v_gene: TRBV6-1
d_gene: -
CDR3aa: CASSSGPQNGEKLFF
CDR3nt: TGTGCCAGCAGTTCCGGGCCCCAGAATGGTGAAAAACTGTTTTTT

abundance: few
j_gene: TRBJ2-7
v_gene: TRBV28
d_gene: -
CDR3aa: CASSLAGNFYEQYF
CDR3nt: TGTGCCAGCAGTTTGGCAGGGAATTTCTACGAGCAGTACTTC

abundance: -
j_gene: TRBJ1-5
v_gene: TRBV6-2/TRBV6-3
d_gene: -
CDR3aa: CASTGSGRSNQPQHF
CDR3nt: TGTGCCAGCACCGGATCGGGCAGGAGCAATCAGCCCCAGCATTTT

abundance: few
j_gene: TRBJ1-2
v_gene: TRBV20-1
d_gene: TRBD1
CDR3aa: CSARTGGDYGDTF
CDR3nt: TGCAGTGCTAGGACAGGGGGCGACTATGGCGACACCTTC

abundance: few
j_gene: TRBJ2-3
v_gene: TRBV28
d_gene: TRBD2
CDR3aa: CASSNPNWGAGEADTQYF
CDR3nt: TGTGCCAGCAGTAACCCAAATTGGGGAGCGGGAGAGGCAGATACGCAGTATTTT

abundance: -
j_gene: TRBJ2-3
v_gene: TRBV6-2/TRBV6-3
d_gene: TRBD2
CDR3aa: CASSYSWTSGMRGTDTQYF
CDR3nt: TGTGCCAGCAGTTACTCATGGACTAGCGGGATGAGAGGGACAGATACGCAGTATTTT

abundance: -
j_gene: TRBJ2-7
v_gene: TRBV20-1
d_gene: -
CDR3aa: CSARDYKSMAEGEQYF
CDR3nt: TGCAGTGCTAGAGATTATAAAAGTATGGCCGAGGGGGAGCAGTACTTC

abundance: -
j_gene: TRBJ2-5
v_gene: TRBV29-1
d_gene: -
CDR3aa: CSVEGVSTQYF
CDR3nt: TGCAGCGTTGAAGGGGTGAGCACCCAGTACTTC

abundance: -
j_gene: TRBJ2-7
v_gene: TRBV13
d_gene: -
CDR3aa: CASSLRDGGGRSSYEQYF
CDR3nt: TGTGCCAGCAGCTTAAGGGACGGGGGCGGAAGGAGCTCCTACGAGCAGTACTTC

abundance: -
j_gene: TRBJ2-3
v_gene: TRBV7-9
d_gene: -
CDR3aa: CASSFGAITDTQYF
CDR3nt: TGTGCCAGCAGCTTTGGGGCAATCACAGATACGCAGTATTTT

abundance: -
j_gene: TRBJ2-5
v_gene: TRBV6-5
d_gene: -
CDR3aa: CASSYLGKETQYF
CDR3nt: TGTGCCAGCAGTTACCTGGGGAAAGAGACCCAGTACTTC

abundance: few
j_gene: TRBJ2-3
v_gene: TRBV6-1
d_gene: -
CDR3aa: CASSESGGADTQYF
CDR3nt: TGTGCCAGCAGTGAAAGCGGCGGTGCCGATACGCAGTATTTT

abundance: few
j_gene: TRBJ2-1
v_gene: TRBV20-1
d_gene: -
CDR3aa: CSAWDNNEQFF
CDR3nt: TGCAGTGCTTGGGACAACAATGAGCAGTTCTTC

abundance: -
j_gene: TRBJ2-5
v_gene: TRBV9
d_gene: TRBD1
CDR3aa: CASSSGQAIQETQYF
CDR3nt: TGTGCCAGCAGCTCGGGACAGGCGATTCAAGAGACCCAGTACTTC

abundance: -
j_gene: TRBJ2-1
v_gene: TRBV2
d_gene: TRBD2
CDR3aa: CASSGPSGSGLHEQFF
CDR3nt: TGTGCCAGCAGTGGACCTAGCGGGAGTGGGTTACATGAGCAGTTCTTC

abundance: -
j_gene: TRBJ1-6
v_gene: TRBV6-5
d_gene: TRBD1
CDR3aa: CASKRPGQSSYNSPLHF
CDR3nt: TGTGCCAGCAAACGGCCGGGACAGAGCTCCTATAATTCACCCCTCCACTTT

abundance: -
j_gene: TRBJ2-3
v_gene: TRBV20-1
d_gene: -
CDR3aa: CSARVPTDTQYF
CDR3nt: TGCAGTGCTAGAGTGCCTACAGATACGCAGTATTTT

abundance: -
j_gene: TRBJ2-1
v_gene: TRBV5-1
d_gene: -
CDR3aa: CASSLALLGDEQFF
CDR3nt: TGCGCCAGCAGCTTGGCCCTTCTCGGGGATGAGCAGTTCTTC

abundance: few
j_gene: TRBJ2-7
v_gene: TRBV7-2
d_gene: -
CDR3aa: CASSVDRNYEQYF
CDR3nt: TGTGCCAGCAGCGTAGACAGAAACTACGAGCAGTACTTC

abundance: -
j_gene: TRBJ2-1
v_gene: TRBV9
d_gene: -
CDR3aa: CASSRGLDEQFF
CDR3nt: TGTGCCAGCAGTCGGGGTTTGGATGAGCAGTTCTTC

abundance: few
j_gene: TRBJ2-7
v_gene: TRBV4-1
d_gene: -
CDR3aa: CASSQEERGGGTYEQYF
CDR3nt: TGCGCCAGCAGCCAAGAGGAAAGAGGGGGTGGAACCTACGAGCAGTACTTC

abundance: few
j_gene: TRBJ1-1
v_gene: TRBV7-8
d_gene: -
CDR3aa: CASSLADMNTEAFF
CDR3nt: TGTGCCAGCAGCTTAGCAGACATGAACACTGAAGCTTTCTTT

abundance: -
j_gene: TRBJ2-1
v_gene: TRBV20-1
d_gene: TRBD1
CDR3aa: CSARKQGAAYNEQFF
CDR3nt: TGCAGTGCTAGAAAACAGGGGGCGGCCTACAATGAGCAGTTCTTC

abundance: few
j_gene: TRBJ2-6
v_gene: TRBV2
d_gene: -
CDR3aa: CASAPRGSGANVLTF
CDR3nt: TGTGCCAGTGCCCCCAGGGGTTCTGGGGCCAACGTCCTGACTTTC

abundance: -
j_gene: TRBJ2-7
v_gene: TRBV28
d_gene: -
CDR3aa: CASSTYGSEQYF
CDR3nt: TGTGCCAGCAGCACTTACGGGAGCGAGCAGTACTTC

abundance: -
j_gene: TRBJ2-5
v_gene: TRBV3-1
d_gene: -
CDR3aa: CASSQAIASGETQYF
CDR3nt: TGTGCCAGCAGCCAAGCGATAGCCTCGGGGGAGACCCAGTACTTC

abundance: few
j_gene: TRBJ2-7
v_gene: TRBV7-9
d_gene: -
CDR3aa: CASSLGDRSEQYF
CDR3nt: TGTGCCAGCAGCTTAGGCGACAGGTCAGAGCAGTACTTC

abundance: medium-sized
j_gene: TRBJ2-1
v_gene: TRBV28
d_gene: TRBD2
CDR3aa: CASSTQPRTSGGGEQFF
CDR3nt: TGTGCCAGCAGTACGCAACCCCGGACTAGCGGGGGGGGTGAGCAGTTCTTC

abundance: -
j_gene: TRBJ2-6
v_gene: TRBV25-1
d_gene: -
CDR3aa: CASSESAGKVIGANVLTF
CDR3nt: TGTGCCAGCAGTGAATCGGCAGGGAAGGTGATTGGGGCCAACGTCCTGACTTTC